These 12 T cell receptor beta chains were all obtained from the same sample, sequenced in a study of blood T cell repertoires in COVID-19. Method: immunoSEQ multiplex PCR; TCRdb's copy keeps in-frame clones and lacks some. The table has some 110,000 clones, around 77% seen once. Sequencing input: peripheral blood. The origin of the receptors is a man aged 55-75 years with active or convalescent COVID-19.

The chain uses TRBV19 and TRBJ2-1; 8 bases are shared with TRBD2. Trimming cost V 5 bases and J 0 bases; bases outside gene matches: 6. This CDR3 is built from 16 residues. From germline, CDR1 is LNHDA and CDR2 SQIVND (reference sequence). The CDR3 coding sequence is TGTGCCAGTAGTCTGAAGCGGGAGAGCTCCTACAATGAGCAGTTCTTC. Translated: CASSLKRESSYNEQFF.

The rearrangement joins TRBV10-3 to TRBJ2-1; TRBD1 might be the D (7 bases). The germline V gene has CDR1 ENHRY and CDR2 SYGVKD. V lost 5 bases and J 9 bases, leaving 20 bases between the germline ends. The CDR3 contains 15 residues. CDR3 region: CAISKEGAGLSEQFF. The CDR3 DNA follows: TGTGCCATCAGTAAGGAGGGGGCAGGTTTAAGTGAGCAGTTCTTC.

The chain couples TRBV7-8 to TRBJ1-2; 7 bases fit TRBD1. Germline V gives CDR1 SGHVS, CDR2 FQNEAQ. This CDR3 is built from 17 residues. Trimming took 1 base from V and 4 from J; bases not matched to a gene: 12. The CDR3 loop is CASSLVQGVPLFYGYTF. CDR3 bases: TGTGCCAGCAGCTTAGTTCAGGGGGTACCCCTTTTCTATGGCTACACCTTC.

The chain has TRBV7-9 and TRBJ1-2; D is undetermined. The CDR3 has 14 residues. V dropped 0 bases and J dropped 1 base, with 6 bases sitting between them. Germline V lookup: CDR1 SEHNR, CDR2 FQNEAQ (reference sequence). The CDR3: CASSLASINYGYTF. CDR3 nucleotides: TGTGCCAGCAGCTTAGCGTCAATTAACTATGGCTACACCTTC.

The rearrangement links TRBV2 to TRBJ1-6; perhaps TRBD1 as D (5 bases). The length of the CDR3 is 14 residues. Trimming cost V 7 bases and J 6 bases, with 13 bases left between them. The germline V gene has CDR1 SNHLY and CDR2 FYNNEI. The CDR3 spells CASTGGYGNSPLHF. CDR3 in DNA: TGTGCCAGCACTGGGGGGTACGGTAATTCACCCCTCCACTTT. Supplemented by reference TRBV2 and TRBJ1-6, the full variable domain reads EPEVTQTPSHQVTQMGQEVILRCVPISNHLYFYWYRQILGQKVEFLVSFYNNEISEKSEIFDDQFSVERPDGSNFTLKIRSTKLEDSAMYFCASTGGYGNSPLHFGNGTRLTVT.

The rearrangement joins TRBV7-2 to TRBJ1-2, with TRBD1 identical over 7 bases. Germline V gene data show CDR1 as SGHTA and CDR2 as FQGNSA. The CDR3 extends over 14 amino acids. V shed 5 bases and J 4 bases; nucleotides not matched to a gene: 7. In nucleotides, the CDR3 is TGTGCCAGCAGCCGGGACAGCCAACCCTATGGCTACACCTTC. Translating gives CASSRDSQPYGYTF.

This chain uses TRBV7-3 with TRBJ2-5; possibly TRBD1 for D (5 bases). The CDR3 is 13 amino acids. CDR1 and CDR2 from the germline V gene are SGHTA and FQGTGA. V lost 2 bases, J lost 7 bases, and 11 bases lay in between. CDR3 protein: CASSLEQEGTQYF. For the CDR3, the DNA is TGTGCCAGCAGCTTAGAACAGGAAGGGACCCAGTACTTC.

This chain's CDR3 is CASSLNGNPDYVGYTF. For the CDR3, the DNA is TGCGCCAGCAGCTTGAACGGCAATCCGGACTATGTGGGCTACACCTTC. J is TRBJ1-2 and V is TRBV5-1, with D unclear. This CDR3 region has 16 residues. Germline lookup yields CDR1 SGHRS and CDR2 YFSETQ. With 1 base removed from V and 8 bases from J, the gap between germline ends came to 21 bases.

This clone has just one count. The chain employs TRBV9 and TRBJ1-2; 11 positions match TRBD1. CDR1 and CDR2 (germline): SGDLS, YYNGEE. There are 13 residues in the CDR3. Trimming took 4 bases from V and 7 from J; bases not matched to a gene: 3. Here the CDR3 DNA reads TGTGCCAGCAGCTTCGGGACAGGGGGTGGCTACACCTTC. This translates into CASSFGTGGGYTF.

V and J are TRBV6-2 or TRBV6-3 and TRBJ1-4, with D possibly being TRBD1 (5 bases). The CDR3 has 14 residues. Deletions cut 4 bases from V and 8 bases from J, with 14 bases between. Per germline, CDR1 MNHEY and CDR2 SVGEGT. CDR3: CASSFRDVGEKLFF. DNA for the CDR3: TGTGCCAGCAGTTTCAGGGATGTCGGCGAAAAACTGTTTTTT.

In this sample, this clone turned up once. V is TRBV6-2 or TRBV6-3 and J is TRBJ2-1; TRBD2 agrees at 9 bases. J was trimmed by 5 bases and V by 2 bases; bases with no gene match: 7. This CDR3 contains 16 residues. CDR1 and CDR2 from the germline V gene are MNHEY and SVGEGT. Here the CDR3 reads CASSYSAGGPHNEQFF. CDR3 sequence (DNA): TGTGCCAGCAGTTACAGTGCGGGAGGGCCCCACAATGAGCAGTTCTTC.

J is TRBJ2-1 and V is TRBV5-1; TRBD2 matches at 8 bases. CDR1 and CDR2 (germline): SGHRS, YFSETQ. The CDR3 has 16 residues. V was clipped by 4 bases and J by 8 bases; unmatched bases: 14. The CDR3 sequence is CASSPGGAGAGYEQFF. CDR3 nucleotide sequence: TGCGCCAGCAGCCCCGGGGGAGCGGGAGCGGGCTATGAGCAGTTCTTC. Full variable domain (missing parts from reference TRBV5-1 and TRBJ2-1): KAGVTQTPRYLIKTRGQQVTLSCSPISGHRSVSWYQQTPGQGLQFLFEYFSETQRNKGNFPGRFSGRQFSNSRSEMNVSTLELGDSALYLCASSPGGAGAGYEQFFGPGTRLTVL.